This T cell receptor beta chain was sequenced for a study of CD8 T cells in Susac syndrome (dated by TCRdb to the late 2010s). Concerning the study at large: Whether CD8+ T cell activation and differentiation in Susac syndrome was antigen driven was tested using repertoire sequencing.

Notes on this clonotype: It has no known antigen specificity. No much larger clone exists at a distance of one base, and base qualities are not known.

Reading the germline V gene gives CDR1 KGHSH and CDR2 LQKENI. V sheds 2 bases and J sheds 5 bases, leaving 10 bases between their ends. Taken from cysteine to phenylalanine, the CDR3 has 14 residues. Only the CDR3 DNA stays, 42 bases, in frame from base 1. Peripheral blood CD8+ and CD4+ T cells from healthy donors, Susac syndrome patients and multiple sclerosis patients were profiled using high-throughput TCR beta sequencing. The multiple sclerosis controls were treatment-naive patients who had stable or active relapsing-remitting disease and met the revised McDonald criteria. Bulk CD8+ and CD4+ T cells were purified by magnetic negative isolation, while CD8+ TEMRA cells were enriched using FACS. Blood was drawn into EDTA tubes, processed within 24 hours, and PBMCs were isolated by density gradient centrifugation. PBMCs intended for TCR sequencing were cryopreserved in liquid nitrogen and thawed later in a water bath at 37 degrees C. Purity of sorted or isolated CD4+, CD8+ and CD8+ TEMRA cells was at least 90%.

What the work shows at the level of the full study, not this receptor alone: The number of individuals in the TCR sequencing and HLA analysis was acknowledged as relatively small.

RNA was extracted using the RNeasy kit, and roughly 0.5 to 1 microgram was reverse transcribed with random hexamers. The immunoSEQ multiplex PCR assay, which covers 54 Vbeta and 13 Jbeta segments, was used to amplify TCR beta CDR3 regions. PCR amplification bias was corrected by using a synthetic template baseline for primer optimization and computational correction. As for the original processing: Reads were assigned to V, D and J genes according to IMGT and analyzed in immunoSEQ Analyzer, with only productive sequences retained. Clonality was calculated as one minus the Shannon entropy normalized by log2 of the number of productive unique sequences. For each patient and control, public and private clones were evaluated among the 100 most prevalent clones. Clones were defined as Susac-specific if absent from the healthy and MS cohorts, from 1052 published viral clones and from other ImmuneACCESS disease sequences. TCRdb trimmed the raw reads at Q25, called clones with MiXCR and kept productive beta chains. One record per CDR3 amino acid sequence lists the most common genes and DNA. TCRdb, rather than the study authors, made the V and J calls. The sample includes some 200,000 distinct CDR3 sequences, with 95% observed a single time. The top ten hold about 0.088% of the sample.

The rearrangement combines TRBV18 with TRBJ2-1; perhaps TRBD1 is the D gene, with 5 bases matching. The sequenced material came from CD4+ T cells from PBMCs. The clonotype was recovered from a human donor with multiple sclerosis. The CDR3 in this case is CASSPRVTDNEQFF. The DNA sequence is as follows: TGTGCCAGCTCACCAAGGGTGACAGACAATGAGCAGTTCTTC.